This entry lists 17 T cell receptor beta chains sequenced from one sample in a study of blood T cells in healthy people across ages. A second PCR, run for 7 to 11 cycles, used a sample-barcoded 5' primer plus a J-beta primer mix. TCRdb re-analysed the 5' RACE reads in MiXCR, keeping a single row per CDR3 protein. The repertoire consists of about 640,000 distinct CDR3 sequences, with 25% to 35% occurring once and the leading ten covering around 16%. Sequenced material: blood. The origin of the receptors is a woman older than 75 in good health.

This clonotype was seen ten or more times. The chain uses TRBV14 and TRBJ2-1; D is uncertain. Germline CDR1 SGHDN, CDR2 FVKESK. The ends were cut back, 4 bases at V and 8 bases at J, with 12 bases in the middle. The CDR3 has 13 residues. CDR3 region: CASSPSSIYEQFF. The CDR3 bases are TGTGCCAGCAGCCCCTCTAGTATCTATGAGCAGTTCTTC.

The chain uses TRBV7-9 and TRBJ2-1; possibly TRBD2 for D (5 bases). The DNA end lines up better with TRBJ2-7; the J call may be wrong. Germline V gene sequence: CDR1 SEHNR, CDR2 FQNEAQ (reference sequence). The CDR3 loop spans 13 amino acids. The CDR3: CASSSALADEQYF. CDR3 in DNA: TGTGCCAGCAGCTCCGCGCTAGCAGACGAGCAGTACTTC.

This clonotype was counted ten times or more. The V gene is TRBV7-7, the J gene TRBJ2-1; TRBD1 might be the D (5 bases). The V end was cut by 4 bases, the J end by 9 bases, with 13 bases between. There are 13 residues in the CDR3. CDR1 and CDR2 from the germline V gene are SSHAT and FNYEAQ (reference sequence). The CDR3 nucleotides read TGTGCCAGCAGCTCCTTTGGGGCAGCTGAGCAGTTCTTC. The encoded protein is CASSSFGAAEQFF.

The chain has TRBV7-9 and TRBJ2-3, with 11 bases fitting TRBD1. This CDR3 is built from 15 residues. The J segment lost 5 bases and the V segment lost 4 bases, leaving 5 bases of the junction unmatched. Per the germline V gene, CDR1 is SEHNR and CDR2 is FQNEAQ (reference sequence). This CDR3 reads CASSSGTGGGDTQYF. The CDR3 DNA reads TGTGCCAGCAGCTCCGGGACAGGGGGAGGAGATACGCAGTATTTT.

There are many counts of this clonotype. The chain links TRBV7-2 to TRBJ2-4; D unresolved. The ends were cut back, 0 bases at V and 0 bases at J, with 6 bases in the middle. The CDR3 contains 15 residues. CDR1 is SGHTA and CDR2 is FQGNSA in the germline V gene. CDR3 sequence: CASSLAPLAKNIQYF. The CDR3 DNA is TGTGCCAGCAGCTTAGCTCCATTAGCCAAAAACATTCAGTACTTC.

This clonotype was recorded many times. The V and J genes are TRBV7-9 and TRBJ2-2; 10 nucleotides line up with TRBD2. This CDR3 has 16 amino acids. V lost 4 bases and J lost 6; bases outside the gene matches: 8. CDR1 is SEHNR, CDR2 FQNEAQ, per germline (reference sequence). As DNA, the CDR3 is TGTGCCAGCAGCTCGCCAGCGGGGGGGCCGGCCGGGGAGCTGTTTTTT. Protein: CASSSPAGGPAGELFF.

In the case of this clonotype: Given a much more abundant clone one base away, this may be a read error. The chain carries TRBV5-1 and TRBJ2-5; 7 bases are shared with TRBD2. Looked up from germline, CDR1 is SGHRS and CDR2 is YFSETQ. Trimming cost V 4 bases and J 1 base; bases outside gene matches: 7. The CDR3 is 15 amino acids. CDR3 sequence reads: CASSTTSLVQETQYF. The CDR3 bases are TGCGCCAGCAGCACGACTAGCCTGGTCCAAGAGACCCAGTACTTC.

Of note for this clonotype: Possible read error: a much larger clone is one base away. This rearrangement joins TRBV15 to TRBJ2-1, with D hard to call. The closer fit of TRBJ2-7 to the DNA end suggests the J call may be wrong. CDR3 length: 16 residues. From germline, CDR1 is LNHNV and CDR2 YYDKDF (reference sequence). The CDR3, as DNA: TGTGCCACCAGCAGAGATATAAGCGAGCACAACAATGAGCAGTACTTC. Translation: CATSRDISEHNNEQYF.

This clonotype occurred many times. The chain uses TRBV7-8 and TRBJ2-1; 10 bases line up with TRBD1. The CDR3 totals 16 residues. V trimming: 5 bases; J trimming: 7 bases; junction bases outside the gene matches: 11. CDR1 is SGHVS, CDR2 FQNEAQ, per germline. CDR3 nucleotides: TGTGCCAGCAGCCTAGGGGGACAGGGGTTTACAAATGAGCAGTTCTTC. It yields the protein CASSLGGQGFTNEQFF.

The chain couples TRBV3-1 to TRBJ2-4; the match to TRBD1 covers 11 bases. There are 16 residues in the CDR3. J was trimmed by 13 bases and V by 0 bases; bases with no gene match: 11. CDR1 is LGHDT and CDR2 is YNNKEL in the germline V gene (reference sequence). The CDR3 reads CASSQEVRTGGGGQYF. Written as DNA, the CDR3 is TGTGCCAGCAGCCAAGAGGTCCGGACAGGGGGCGGAGGGCAGTACTTC.

Points on this clonotype: Since a much larger clone is just one base distant, this may be a read error. The V call is TRBV20-1, the J call TRBJ1-1; 7 nucleotides match TRBD1. Germline V CDR1 and CDR2: DFQATT, SNEGSKA (reference sequence). This CDR3 is 13 amino acids long. Here the CDR3 DNA reads TGCAGTGCTAGGACAGGGCGTAACACTGAAGCTGTCTTT. Protein: CSARTGRNTEAVF.

Written as DNA, the CDR3 is TGTGCCAGCAGCCCTACGGCGGGGGGACCCCTGGGTTCACCCCTCCACTTT. This translates into CASSPTAGGPLGSPLHF. The chain links TRBV7-8 to TRBJ1-6; tentative D call: TRBD1 (5 bases). Germline V gene sequence: CDR1 SGHVS, CDR2 FQNEAQ. Trimming took off 5 bases at V and 9 bases at J, with 23 bases between the two ends. The CDR3 extends over 17 amino acids.

Details on this clonotype: An end of the junction does not agree with germline; a read error may underlie this. V and J are TRBV12-3 or TRBV12-4 and TRBJ2-3; D call uncertain. CDR3 length: 14 residues. The CDR3 nucleotides read TGTGCCAGCAGTTTAGGGGCGAGCACAGATACGGAGTATTTT. The encoded protein is CASSLGASTDTEYF.

This clonotype is a singleton in its sample. The V and J genes are TRBV7-9 and TRBJ2-5; D not certain. The J call may be wrong; the DNA end is better matched by TRBJ2-7. Looked up from germline, CDR1 is SEHNR and CDR2 is FQNEAQ (reference sequence). The CDR3 has 13 amino acids. CDR3: CASSLVVKDEQYF. The DNA for the CDR3 is TGTGCCAGCAGCTTAGTAGTGAAGGACGAGCAGTACTTC.

CDR3 loop: CASNLRRGSTDTQYF. CDR3 nucleotide sequence: TGTGCCAGCAACCTGAGGCGGGGGAGCACAGATACGCAGTATTTT. The chain is built from TRBV7-9 and TRBJ2-3, with TRBD2 matching 7 bases. The CDR3 runs to 15 residues. V trimming: 7 bases; J trimming: 0 bases; junction bases outside the gene matches: 7. Germline V gene lookup returns CDR1 SEHNR and CDR2 FQNEAQ (reference sequence).

The rearrangement links TRBV13 to TRBJ2-5; D tentatively fits TRBD1 or TRBD2 (5 bases each). Gene TRBJ2-7 matches the end of the DNA better, so the J call may be wrong. This CDR3 comprises 15 residues. The germline gives CDR1 PRHDT, CDR2 FYEKMQ (reference sequence). The CDR3 DNA sequence: TGTGCCAGCAGCTCTATGGGGGAATTCACCTACGAGCAGTACTTC. Amino acid sequence: CASSSMGEFTYEQYF.

This clonotype turned up a few times. The rearrangement links TRBV9 to TRBJ1-1; the D gene is possibly TRBD1 (5 bases). Deletions cut 5 bases from V and 7 bases from J, with 12 bases between. This CDR3 is 12 amino acids long. Germline V CDR1 and CDR2: SGDLS, YYNGEE. The CDR3 loop is CASSRDGGEAFF. The CDR3, as DNA: TGTGCCAGCAGTCGGGACGGAGGTGAAGCTTTCTTT.